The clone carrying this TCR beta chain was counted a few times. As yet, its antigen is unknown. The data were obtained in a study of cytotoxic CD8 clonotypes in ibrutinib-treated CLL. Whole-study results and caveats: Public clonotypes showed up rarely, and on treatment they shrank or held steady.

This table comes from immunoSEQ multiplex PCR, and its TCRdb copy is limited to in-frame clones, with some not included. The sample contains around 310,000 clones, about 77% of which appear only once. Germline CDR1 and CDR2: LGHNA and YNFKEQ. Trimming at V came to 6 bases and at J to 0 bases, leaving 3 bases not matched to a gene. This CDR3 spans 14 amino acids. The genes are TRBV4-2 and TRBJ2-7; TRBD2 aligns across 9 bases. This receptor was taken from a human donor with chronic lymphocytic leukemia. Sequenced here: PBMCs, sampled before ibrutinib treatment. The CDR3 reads CASSASGNSYEQYF. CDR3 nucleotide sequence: TGTGCCAGCAGTGCTAGCGGGAACTCCTACGAGCAGTACTTC.